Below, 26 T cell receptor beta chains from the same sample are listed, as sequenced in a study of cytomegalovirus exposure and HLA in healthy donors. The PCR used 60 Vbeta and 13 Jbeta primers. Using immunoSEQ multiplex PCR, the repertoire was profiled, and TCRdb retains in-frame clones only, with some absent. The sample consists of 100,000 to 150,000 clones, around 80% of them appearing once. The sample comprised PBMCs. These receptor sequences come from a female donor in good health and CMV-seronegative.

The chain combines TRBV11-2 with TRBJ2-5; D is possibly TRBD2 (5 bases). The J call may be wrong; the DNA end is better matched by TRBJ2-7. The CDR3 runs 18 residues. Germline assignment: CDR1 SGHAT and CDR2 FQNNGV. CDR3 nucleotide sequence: TGTGCCAGCAGCCCTTTAGGGCGCCAACGGGGAAGCTCCTACGAGCAGTACTTC. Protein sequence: CASSPLGRQRGSSYEQYF.

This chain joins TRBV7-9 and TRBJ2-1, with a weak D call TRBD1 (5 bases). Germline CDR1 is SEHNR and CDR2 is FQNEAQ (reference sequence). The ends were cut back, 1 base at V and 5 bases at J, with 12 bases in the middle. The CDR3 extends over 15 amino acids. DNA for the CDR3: TGTGCCAGCAGCTTAGGCAGGGAAAGAGACAATGAGCAGTTCTTC. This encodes CASSLGRERDNEQFF.

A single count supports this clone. The CDR3 DNA is TGTGCCAGCAGCCCCCGGACAGGGATGAACACTGAAGCTTTCTTT. It encodes CASSPRTGMNTEAFF. The rearrangement uses TRBV7-9 and TRBJ1-1, with 8 positions matching TRBD1. V lost 5 bases to trimming and J lost 0 bases; unmatched junction nucleotides: 5. The germline gives CDR1 SEHNR, CDR2 FQNEAQ (reference sequence). This CDR3 region has 15 residues.

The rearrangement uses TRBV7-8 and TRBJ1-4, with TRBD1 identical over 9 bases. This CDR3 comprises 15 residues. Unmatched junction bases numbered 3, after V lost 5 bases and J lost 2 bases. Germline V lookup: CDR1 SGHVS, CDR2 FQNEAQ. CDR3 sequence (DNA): TGTGCCAGCAGCGGGACAGGGAGCACTAATGAAAAACTGTTTTTT. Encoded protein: CASSGTGSTNEKLFF.

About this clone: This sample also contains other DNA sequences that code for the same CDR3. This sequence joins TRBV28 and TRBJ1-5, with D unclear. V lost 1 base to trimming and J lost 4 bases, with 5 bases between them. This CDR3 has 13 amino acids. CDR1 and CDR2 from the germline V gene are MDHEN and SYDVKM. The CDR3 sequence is CASSLSGNQPQHF. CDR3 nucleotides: TGTGCCAGCAGTTTATCCGGGAATCAGCCCCAGCATTTT.

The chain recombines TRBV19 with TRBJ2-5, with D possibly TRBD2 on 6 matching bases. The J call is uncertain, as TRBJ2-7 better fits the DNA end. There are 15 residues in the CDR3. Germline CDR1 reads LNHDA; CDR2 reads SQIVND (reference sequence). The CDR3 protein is CASSQAGTSNYEQYF. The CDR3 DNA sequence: TGTGCCAGTTCTCAAGCCGGGACTTCAAACTACGAGCAGTACTTC.

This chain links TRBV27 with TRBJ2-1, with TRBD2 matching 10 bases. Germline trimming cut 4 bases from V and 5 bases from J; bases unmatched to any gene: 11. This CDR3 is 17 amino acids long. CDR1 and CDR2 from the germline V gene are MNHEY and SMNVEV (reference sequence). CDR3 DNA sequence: TGTGCCAGCAGTTATCTCCGAGTAGCGGGGGGAAACAATGAGCAGTTCTTC. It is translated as CASSYLRVAGGNNEQFF.

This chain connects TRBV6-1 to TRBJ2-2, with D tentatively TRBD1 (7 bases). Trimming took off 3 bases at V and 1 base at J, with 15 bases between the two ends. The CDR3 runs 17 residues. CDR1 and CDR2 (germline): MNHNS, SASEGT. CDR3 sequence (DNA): TGTGCCAGCAGTGAGGTGGGGAGGACAGGGAACACCGGGGAGCTGTTTTTT. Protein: CASSEVGRTGNTGELFF.

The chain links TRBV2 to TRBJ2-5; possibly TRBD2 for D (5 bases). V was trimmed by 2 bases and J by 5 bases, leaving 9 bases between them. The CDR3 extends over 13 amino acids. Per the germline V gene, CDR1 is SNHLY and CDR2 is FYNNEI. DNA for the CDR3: TGTGCCAGCAGTGAATCTTCGGGGGAGACCCAGTACTTC. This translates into CASSESSGETQYF.

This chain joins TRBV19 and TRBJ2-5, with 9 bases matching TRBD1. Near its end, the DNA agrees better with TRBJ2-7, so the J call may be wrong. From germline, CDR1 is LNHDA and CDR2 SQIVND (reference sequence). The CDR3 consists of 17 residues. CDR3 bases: TGTGCCAGTAGTGTGGTCCCACCGGGACAGGGACCCCACGAGCAGTACTTC. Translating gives CASSVVPPGQGPHEQYF.

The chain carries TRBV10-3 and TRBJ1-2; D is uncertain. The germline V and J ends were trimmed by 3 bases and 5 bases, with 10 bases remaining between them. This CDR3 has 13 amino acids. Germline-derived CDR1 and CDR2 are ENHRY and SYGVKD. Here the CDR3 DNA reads TGTGCCATCAGTGATTCCGGAGCTTATGGCTACACCTTC. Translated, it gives CAISDSGAYGYTF.

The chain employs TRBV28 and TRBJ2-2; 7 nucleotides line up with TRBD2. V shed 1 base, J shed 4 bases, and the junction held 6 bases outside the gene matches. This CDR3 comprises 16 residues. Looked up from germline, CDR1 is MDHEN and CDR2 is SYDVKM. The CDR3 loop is CASSLYTTSRTGELFF. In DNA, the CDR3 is TGTGCCAGCAGTTTATATACGACTAGCCGCACCGGGGAGCTGTTTTTT.

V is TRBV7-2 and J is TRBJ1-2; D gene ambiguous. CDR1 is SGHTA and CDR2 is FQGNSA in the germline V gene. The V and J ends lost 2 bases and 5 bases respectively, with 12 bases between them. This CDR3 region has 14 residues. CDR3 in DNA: TGTGCCAGCAGCTTATCGGCCACAGATTATGGCTACACCTTC. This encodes CASSLSATDYGYTF.

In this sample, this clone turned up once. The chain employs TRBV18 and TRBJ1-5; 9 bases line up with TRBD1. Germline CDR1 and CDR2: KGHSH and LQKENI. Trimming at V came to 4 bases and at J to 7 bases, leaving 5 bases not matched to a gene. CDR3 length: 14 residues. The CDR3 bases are TGTGCCAGCTCACATGACAGGGGGGGCCAGCCCCAGCATTTT. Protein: CASSHDRGGQPQHF.

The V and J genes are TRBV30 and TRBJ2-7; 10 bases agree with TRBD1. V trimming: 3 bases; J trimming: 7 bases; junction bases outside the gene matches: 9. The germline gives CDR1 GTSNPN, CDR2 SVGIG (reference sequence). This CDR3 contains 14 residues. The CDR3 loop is CAWSDGTGDVEQYF. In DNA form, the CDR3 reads TGTGCCTGGAGCGACGGGACAGGGGACGTTGAGCAGTACTTC.

In DNA form, the CDR3 reads TGTGCCAGCAGTCCCCCGGGACTAGCGGGTTTTAGTACGGATACGCAGTATTTT. Protein sequence: CASSPPGLAGFSTDTQYF. The chain carries TRBV28 and TRBJ2-3; 12 nucleotides line up with TRBD2. Germline assignment: CDR1 MDHEN and CDR2 SYDVKM. CDR3 length: 18 residues. The J segment lost 6 bases and the V segment lost 5 bases, leaving 15 bases of the junction unmatched.

The CDR3 sequence: CASSDRSGDQPQHF. The CDR3 nucleotides read TGTGCCAGCAGTGACAGGTCGGGGGATCAGCCCCAGCATTTT. The genes are TRBV2 and TRBJ1-5; tentatively, D is TRBD1 (5 bases). CDR1 and CDR2 (germline): SNHLY, FYNNEI. The CDR3 is made up of 14 amino acids. Between the trimmed V and J ends, which lost 3 bases and 5 bases, there was a span of 11 bases.

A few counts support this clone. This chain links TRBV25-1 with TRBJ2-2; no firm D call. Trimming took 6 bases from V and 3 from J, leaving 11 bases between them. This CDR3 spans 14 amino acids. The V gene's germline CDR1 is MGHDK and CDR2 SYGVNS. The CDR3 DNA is TGTGCCAGCAGCGCCCCTCGGGACACCGGGGAGCTGTTTTTT. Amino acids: CASSAPRDTGELFF.

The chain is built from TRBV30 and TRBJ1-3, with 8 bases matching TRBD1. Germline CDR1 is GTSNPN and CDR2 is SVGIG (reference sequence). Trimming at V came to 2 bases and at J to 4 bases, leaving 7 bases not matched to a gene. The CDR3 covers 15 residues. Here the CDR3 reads CAWSRQGAPGNTIYF. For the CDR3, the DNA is TGTGCCTGGAGTCGCCAGGGGGCGCCGGGAAACACCATATATTTT.

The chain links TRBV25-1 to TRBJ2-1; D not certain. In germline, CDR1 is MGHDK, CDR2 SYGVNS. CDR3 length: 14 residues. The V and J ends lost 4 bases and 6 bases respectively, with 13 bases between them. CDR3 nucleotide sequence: TGTGCCAGCAGTGCGTTTAGCTTAGGCAATGAGCAGTTCTTC. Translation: CASSAFSLGNEQFF.

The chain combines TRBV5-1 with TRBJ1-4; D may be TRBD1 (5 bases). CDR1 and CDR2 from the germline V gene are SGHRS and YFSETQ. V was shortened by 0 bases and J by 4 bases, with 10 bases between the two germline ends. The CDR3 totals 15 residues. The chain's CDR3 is CASSLAGLNNEKLFF. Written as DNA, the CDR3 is TGCGCCAGCAGCTTGGCGGGACTTAATAATGAAAAACTGTTTTTT.

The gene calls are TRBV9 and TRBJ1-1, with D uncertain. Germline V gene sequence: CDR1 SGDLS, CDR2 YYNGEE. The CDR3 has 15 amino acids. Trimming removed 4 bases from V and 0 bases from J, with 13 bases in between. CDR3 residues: CASSPQTLMNTEAFF. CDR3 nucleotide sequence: TGTGCCAGCAGCCCCCAAACTTTAATGAACACTGAAGCTTTCTTT.

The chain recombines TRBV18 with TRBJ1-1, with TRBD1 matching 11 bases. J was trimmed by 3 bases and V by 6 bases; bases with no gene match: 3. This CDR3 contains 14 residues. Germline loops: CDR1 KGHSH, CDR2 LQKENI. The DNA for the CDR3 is TGTGCCAGCTCCAGGGACAGGGGGGACACTGAAGCTTTCTTT. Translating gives CASSRDRGDTEAFF.

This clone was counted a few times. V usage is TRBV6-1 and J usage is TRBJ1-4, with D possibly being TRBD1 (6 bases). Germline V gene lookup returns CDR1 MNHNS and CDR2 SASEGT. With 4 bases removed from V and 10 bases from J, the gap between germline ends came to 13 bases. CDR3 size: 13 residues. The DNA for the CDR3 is TGTGCCAGCAGTGGGACAGATAACGGAAAACTGTTTTTT. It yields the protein CASSGTDNGKLFF.

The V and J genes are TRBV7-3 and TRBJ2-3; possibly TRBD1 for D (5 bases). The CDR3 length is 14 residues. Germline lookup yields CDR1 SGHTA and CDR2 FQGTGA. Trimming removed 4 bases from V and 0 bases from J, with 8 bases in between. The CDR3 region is CASSSGHSTDTQYF. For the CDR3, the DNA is TGTGCCAGCAGCTCCGGACACAGCACAGATACGCAGTATTTT.

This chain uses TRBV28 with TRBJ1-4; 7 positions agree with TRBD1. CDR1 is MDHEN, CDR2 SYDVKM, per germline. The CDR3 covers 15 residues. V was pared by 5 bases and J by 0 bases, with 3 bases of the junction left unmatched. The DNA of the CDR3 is TGTGCCAGCAGTCAAACAGGGGCAACTAATGAAAAACTGTTTTTT. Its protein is CASSQTGATNEKLFF.